These 16 T cell receptor beta chains came from one sample sequenced in a study of T cell repertoires in cytomegalovirus infection. These TCRs are of unknown antigen specificity. Each CDR3 protein gets one entry after TCRdb re-called the reads with MiXCR. The sample consists of 43,000 or so distinct CDR3 sequences, 15% to 25% of them appearing once. This specimen was CD8+ T cells from cultured PBMCs, taken from culture after CMV antigen stimulation. These receptors all come from a human donor in good health (CMV status not recorded). Some clones in this sample may be carry-over from other donors' samples.

The rearrangement joins TRBV27 to TRBJ1-2; no reliable D call. Trimming removed 8 bases from V and 1 base from J, with 8 bases in between. This CDR3 region has 12 residues. Germline V lookup: CDR1 MNHEY, CDR2 SMNVEV (reference sequence). CDR3 in amino acids: CASGRVNYGYTF. CDR3 bases: TGTGCCAGCGGCCGGGTTAACTATGGCTACACCTTC.

This chain joins TRBV4-1 and TRBJ2-7, with 12 bases aligning to TRBD2. V lost 0 bases and J lost 2; bases outside the gene matches: 8. Germline assignment: CDR1 MGHRA and CDR2 YSYEKL. This CDR3 is 18 amino acids long. In nucleotides, the CDR3 is TGCGCCAGCAGCCAAGATAGGACTAGCGGGGTGAGTGCCTACGAGCAGTACTTC. Its translation is CASSQDRTSGVSAYEQYF.

This clonotype was observed at least ten times. This chain connects TRBV7-9 to TRBJ2-3; D not resolved. The CDR3 sequence is 16 residues long. Trimming stripped 6 bases from V and 0 bases from J, with 16 bases between. Germline V gives CDR1 SEHNR, CDR2 FQNEAQ (reference sequence). The DNA of the CDR3 is TGTGCCAGCAGGGTTACCAGGAGCACAAGCACAGATACGCAGTATTTT. Protein sequence: CASRVTRSTSTDTQYF.

This rearrangement joins TRBV10-3 to TRBJ1-1; TRBD1 is a possible D gene (6 bases). Germline values: CDR1 ENHRY, CDR2 SYGVKD. V was trimmed by 4 bases and J by 3 bases, leaving 12 bases between them. CDR3 size: 14 residues. The CDR3 region has the DNA TGTGCCATCAGTGGGGGCACAGGGTACACTGAAGCTTTCTTT. Translated, it gives CAISGGTGYTEAFF.

Comments on this clonotype: A clone one base away is much larger, so this may be a read error. The chain recombines TRBV6-2 or TRBV6-3 with TRBJ1-6; D call uncertain. The V end lost 0 bases, the J end lost 6 bases, and 12 bases lay between the germline ends. This CDR3 region has 16 residues. Germline CDR1 reads MNHEY; CDR2 reads SVGEGT. CDR3: CASSYSPGFFNSPLHF. For the CDR3, the DNA is TGTGCCAGCAGTTACTCGCCCGGGTTCTTTAATTCACCCCTCCACTTT.

Only a few counts were recorded for this clonotype. This chain connects TRBV7-9 to TRBJ2-2, with TRBD2 matching 9 bases. The V and J ends lost 6 bases and 0 bases, in that order; junction bases with no gene match: 8. Germline CDR1 and CDR2: SEHNR and FQNEAQ (reference sequence). The CDR3 is 17 residues long. The CDR3 is CASRWTSENANTGELFF. CDR3 DNA sequence: TGTGCCAGCAGGTGGACTAGCGAGAACGCGAACACCGGGGAGCTGTTTTTT.

In the case of this clonotype: A much larger clone differs by one base, so this may be a read error. This chain uses TRBV10-2 with TRBJ2-1, with 8 bases identical to TRBD2. CDR3 length: 15 amino acids. CDR1 is WSHSY and CDR2 is SAAADI in the germline V gene. The DNA of the CDR3 is TGCGCCTGCAGTTTACTAGCGGCAGCGCTGGATGAGCAGTTCTTC. Translated, it gives CACSLLAAALDEQFF.

This chain joins TRBV5-6 and TRBJ2-1; D might be TRBD1 (6 bases). Germline lookup yields CDR1 SGHDT and CDR2 YYEEEE. Between the trimmed V and J ends, which lost 5 bases and 4 bases, there was a span of 10 bases. The CDR3 sequence is 13 residues long. CDR3 in amino acids: CASRYGQYNEQFF. The CDR3 DNA reads TGTGCCAGCAGGTATGGACAGTACAATGAGCAGTTCTTC.

As regards this clonotype: A read error may account for a junction end that differs from germline. The J gene is TRBJ1-1, the V gene TRBV6-5; no definite D call. CDR1 MNHEY and CDR2 SVGAGI come from the germline V gene. The CDR3 length is 12 residues. The CDR3: CTSRQASTEAFF. The CDR3 region has the DNA TGTACCAGCCGCCAGGCCTCCACTGAAGCTTTCTTT.

This clonotype was seen repeatedly, ten times or more. At one of its ends the junction is not consistent with the germline gene, which may arise from a read error. V gene TRBV5-1 combines with J gene TRBJ2-6, with 8 bases matching TRBD1. Germline V CDR1 and CDR2: SGHRS, YFSETQ. This CDR3 has 14 amino acids. The CDR3 DNA reads TGCGCCAGCAGCTCCTTACAGGGGGGCAACGTCCTGACTTTC. This gives the protein CASSSLQGGNVLTF. The entire variable domain, with the rest obtained from reference TRBV5-1 and TRBJ2-6, is as follows: KAGVTQTPRYLIKTRGQQVTLSCSPISGHRSVSWYQQTPGQGLQFLFEYFSETQRNKGNFPGRFSGRQFSNSRSEMNVSTLELGDSALYLCASSSLQGGNVLTFGAGSRLTVL.

This clonotype appeared many times. V gene TRBV6-2 or TRBV6-3 combines with J gene TRBJ2-4; tentative D call: TRBD1 (6 bases). The CDR3 has 14 residues. Germline V CDR1 and CDR2: MNHEY, SVGEGT. Trimming took 5 bases from V and 6 from J, leaving 14 bases between them. CDR3 loop: CASSPRQVGNIQYF. The CDR3, as DNA: TGTGCCAGCAGTCCCCGACAGGTTGGAAACATTCAGTACTTC.

This clonotype was detected ten times or more. This rearrangement joins TRBV7-2 to TRBJ1-5; 9 positions agree with TRBD1. The trim removed 0 bases at V and 5 bases at J, leaving 14 bases unmatched. CDR3 length: 19 amino acids. The germline V gene has CDR1 SGHTA and CDR2 FQGNSA. CDR3 sequence: CASSLARLTGTGKDQPQHF. The CDR3 DNA reads as TGTGCCAGCAGCTTAGCCCGACTTACCGGGACAGGGAAGGATCAGCCCCAGCATTTT.

This clonotype was found a few times. The chain uses TRBV12-5 and TRBJ1-5; TRBD1 is a possible D gene (6 bases). Trimming cost V 0 bases and J 1 base, with 16 bases left between them. The CDR3 has 18 amino acids. CDR1 and CDR2 from the germline V gene are LGHNT and FRNRAP. CDR3 sequence (DNA): TGTGCTAGTGGTTTGGTCGAGTCAGGGGAAGCGAGCAATCAGCCCCAGCATTTT. Translated: CASGLVESGEASNQPQHF.

The chain employs TRBV7-4 and TRBJ2-1; 8 bases align to TRBD1. Germline CDR1 is SGHVT and CDR2 is SQSDAQ. Trimming removed 3 bases from V and 4 bases from J; junction bases left unmatched: 8. The CDR3 spans 16 residues. The CDR3 DNA is TGTGCCAGCAGCTTCGGCCGACAGGGGATGTACAATGAGCAGTTCTTC. This sequence encodes CASSFGRQGMYNEQFF.

In this sample, this clonotype turned up a few times. This rearrangement joins TRBV7-9 to TRBJ2-2, with D possibly being TRBD2 (6 bases). CDR1 is SEHNR and CDR2 is FQNEAQ in the germline V gene (reference sequence). CDR3 length: 13 amino acids. The ends were cut back, 5 bases at V and 5 bases at J, with 9 bases in the middle. The CDR3 sequence is CASSASGTGELFF. CDR3 DNA: TGTGCCAGCAGCGCAAGCGGGACCGGGGAGCTGTTTTTT. The variable domain in full, completed from reference TRBV7-9 and TRBJ2-2, reads DTGVSQNPRHKITKRGQNVTFRCDPISEHNRLYWYRQTLGQGPEFLTYFQNEAQLEKSRLLSDRFSAERPKGSFSTLEIQRTEQGDSAMYLCASSASGTGELFFGEGSRLTVL.

CDR3 DNA: TGTGCCAGCAGCTTACAGGGGGTGAACACTGAAGCTTTCTTT. Residues: CASSLQGVNTEAFF. The chain combines TRBV11-2 with TRBJ1-1; TRBD1 agrees at 7 bases. From germline, CDR1 is SGHAT and CDR2 FQNNGV. V lost 2 bases to trimming and J lost 0 bases; unmatched junction nucleotides: 0. The CDR3 is 14 amino acids.